These 15 T cell receptor beta chains share one sample of origin, sequenced in a study of human T cells and chemical hapten exposure. Noted time point: patch test 1, 2 weeks after DPC sensitization. Treatment noted: therapeutic diphenylcyclopropenone sensitization with weekly scalp DPC. TCRdb reprocessed the RACE reads with MiXCR, giving one entry per CDR3 protein. The data hold tens of thousands of distinct CDR3 sequences, with 9.8% observed a single time. The specimen comprised whole blood, sampled in connection with sensitization to the hapten diphenylcyclopropenone (DPC). The receptors were sampled from a middle-aged woman with alopecia areata. Some clones in this sample may be carry-over from other donors' samples.

This clonotype was found many times. V usage is TRBV12-3 or TRBV12-4 and J usage is TRBJ2-6; no definite D call. The CDR3 runs 16 residues. Trimming pared 5 bases from V and 4 bases from J, leaving 15 bases between. CDR3 region: CASSLAWETGANVLTF. CDR3 nucleotide sequence: TGTGCCAGCAGTCTCGCGTGGGAAACCGGGGCCAACGTCCTGACTTTC.

This clonotype occurred a few times. This chain joins TRBV28 and TRBJ1-2; tentatively, D is TRBD1 (5 bases). The CDR3 spans 13 residues. Germline assignment: CDR1 MDHEN and CDR2 SYDVKM. V shed 0 bases and J shed 4 bases, with 6 bases lying between them. The CDR3 loop is CASSLWGTYGYTF. CDR3 DNA sequence: TGTGCCAGCAGTTTATGGGGGACCTATGGCTACACCTTC.

The genes are TRBV18 and TRBJ2-5; TRBD1 matches 8 bases. The CDR3 is made up of 16 amino acids. The junction had 14 bases not matched to a gene; V was cut back by 6 bases and J by 5 bases. Germline V gene lookup returns CDR1 KGHSH and CDR2 LQKENI. The CDR3 here is CASSSGQGLALETQYF. The CDR3 nucleotides are TGTGCCAGCTCGTCCGGACAGGGTTTAGCACTGGAGACCCAGTACTTC. Together with reference TRBV18 and TRBJ2-5, the CDR3 gives the full variable domain: NAGVMQNPRHLVRRRGQEARLRCSPMKGHSHVYWYRQLPEEGLKFMVYLQKENIIDESGMPKERFSAEFPKEGPSILRIQQVVRGDSAAYFCASSSGQGLALETQYFGPGTRLLVL.

The chain joins TRBV29-1 to TRBJ2-1, with 7 nucleotides matching TRBD2. Germline V gene data show CDR1 as SQVTM and CDR2 as ANQGSEA. The V and J ends lost 0 bases and 3 bases, in that order; junction bases with no gene match: 2. CDR3 length: 14 amino acids. The CDR3 DNA reads TGCAGCGTTGAAGAGGGGGACTACTACAATGAGCAGTTCTTC. This translates into CSVEEGDYYNEQFF.

This clonotype has more than one count but fewer than ten. The CDR3 DNA reads as TGTGCCAGCAGCTCTAGGACAGGGGGCACAGATACGCAGTATTTT. It codes for CASSSRTGGTDTQYF. The chain links TRBV11-2 to TRBJ2-3, with 9 positions matching TRBD1. This CDR3 has 15 residues. Germline V lookup: CDR1 SGHAT, CDR2 FQNNGV. J was trimmed by 1 base and V by 4 bases; bases with no gene match: 3.

The CDR3 nucleotides are TGTGCCACCAGTCCCCAGGGGACAGATACGCAGTATTTT. Its protein is CATSPQGTDTQYF. This sequence joins TRBV24-1 and TRBJ2-3; a weak D match, TRBD1 (6 bases). The CDR3 is 13 residues long. Trimming removed 6 bases at V and 3 bases at J, with 9 bases between. CDR1 is KGHDR and CDR2 is SFDVKD in the germline V gene.

This clonotype was seen ten or more times. The chain links TRBV5-1 to TRBJ2-2; 11 positions agree with TRBD1. This CDR3 is 16 amino acids long. From germline, CDR1 is SGHRS and CDR2 YFSETQ. The junction had 6 bases not matched to a gene; V was cut back by 4 bases and J by 4 bases. The CDR3 nucleotides are TGCGCCAGCAGCCTGGGACAGGGGGGTCGCACCGGGGAGCTGTTTTTT. Protein: CASSLGQGGRTGELFF.

The chain combines TRBV6-5 with TRBJ2-6; no clear D gene. The V end lost 2 bases, the J end lost 0 bases, and 11 bases lay between the germline ends. Germline CDR1 and CDR2: MNHEY and SVGAGI. The CDR3 has 17 residues. DNA for the CDR3: TGTGCCAGCAGTTACGACCAGCTTTACTCTGGGGCCAACGTCCTGACTTTC. Its protein is CASSYDQLYSGANVLTF.

This clonotype was seen a handful of times. The CDR3 DNA follows: TGTGCCAGCAGCGTAGATATTAGTGGGCCCGGGGAGCTGTTTTTT. It specifies CASSVDISGPGELFF. The chain employs TRBV9 and TRBJ2-2; D call uncertain. The V gene lost 0 bases and the J gene lost 6 bases, with 12 bases spanning the gap. This CDR3 is 15 amino acids long. Germline CDR1 reads SGDLS; CDR2 reads YYNGEE.

The rearrangement links TRBV29-1 to TRBJ1-2; 10 positions agree with TRBD1. The CDR3 covers 12 residues. The ends lost 6 bases at V and 8 bases at J; junction bases unmatched: 6. Germline values: CDR1 SQVTM, CDR2 ANQGSEA. CDR3 sequence: CSVRQGAWGYTF. The CDR3 DNA reads as TGCAGCGTACGACAGGGGGCTTGGGGCTACACCTTC.

This clonotype was counted at least ten times. The chain combines TRBV6-1 with TRBJ1-3, with D hard to call. Germline values: CDR1 MNHNS, CDR2 SASEGT. V lost 1 base to trimming and J lost 2 bases, with 9 bases between them. This CDR3 has 15 residues. DNA of the CDR3: TGTGCCAGCAGTGAAGACTATGGGGCTGGAAACACCATATATTTT. This codes for CASSEDYGAGNTIYF.

The chain recombines TRBV19 with TRBJ1-5, with TRBD1 as a possible D gene (6 bases). V was clipped by 4 bases and J by 10 bases, with 20 bases between them. Germline V gene lookup returns CDR1 LNHDA and CDR2 SQIVND (reference sequence). This CDR3 has 15 amino acids. CDR3 nucleotides: TGTGCCAGTAGTAACGCCCCCCAGGGGAGGATTCCCCAGCATTTT. It is translated as CASSNAPQGRIPQHF. Full variable domain (missing parts from reference TRBV19 and TRBJ1-5): DGGITQSPKYLFRKEGQNVTLSCEQNLNHDAMYWYRQDPGQGLRLIYYSQIVNDFQKGDIAEGYSVSREKKESFPLTVTSAQKNPTAFYLCASSNAPQGRIPQHFGDGTRLSIL.

This clonotype was found many times. The chain recombines TRBV20-1 with TRBJ2-7, with D possibly TRBD2 on 5 matching bases. V lost 0 bases and J lost 3, with 12 bases in between. CDR1 DFQATT and CDR2 SNEGSKA come from the germline V gene (reference sequence). The CDR3 runs to 14 residues. CDR3 DNA: TGCAGTGCTAGAGATGGAGAAGACTACTACGAGCAGTACTTC. Its translation is CSARDGEDYYEQYF.

This clonotype was observed at least ten times. The chain links TRBV5-1 to TRBJ2-1, with D perhaps TRBD2 (6 bases). In germline, CDR1 is SGHRS, CDR2 YFSETQ. The V gene lost 4 bases and the J gene lost 4 bases, with 12 bases spanning the gap. There are 14 residues in the CDR3. CDR3 nucleotide sequence: TGCGCCAGCAGCCGAGGCGGGGATTACAATGAGCAGTTCTTC. Translation: CASSRGGDYNEQFF.

This clonotype was counted many times. V and J are TRBV4-1 and TRBJ2-1, with TRBD1 as a possible D gene (7 bases). Germline loops: CDR1 MGHRA, CDR2 YSYEKL. The CDR3 runs 17 residues. V lost 2 bases and J 1 base, leaving 15 bases between the germline ends. CDR3 sequence (DNA): TGCGCCAGCAGCCAACCTGAGACAGGGAGGTCCTACAATGAGCAGTTCTTC. Its translation is CASSQPETGRSYNEQFF.